A selection of T cell receptor beta chains follows, all from one sample in a study of human T cells and chemical hapten exposure. TCRdb re-called the RACE reads with MiXCR, one entry per CDR3 protein. Of about 190,000 distinct CDR3 sequences in the sample, approximately 24% are singletons; the top ten hold 2.5%. The starting material was whole blood, obtained in connection with sensitization to the hapten diphenylcyclopropenone (DPC). The receptors derive from a woman between 35 and 50 years old with alopecia areata. Some clones in this sample may be carry-over from other donors' samples. CDR3s include the opening cysteine and the closing phenylalanine or tryptophan. D genes are given only for firm matches. Rows may omit the clone size; those that give it use once, few, many or a size class.

d_call j_call v_call clone_size cdr3_nt cdr3_aa
NA TRBJ1-5 TRBV10-3 few TGTGCCATCAGTGAGTCAGACAGTAATCAGCCCCAGCATTTT CAISESDSNQPQHF
TRBD1 TRBJ1-2 TRBV12-3/TRBV12-4 NA TGTGCCAGCAGTTCCCCGGGACAGGGAGACTATGGCTACACCTTC CASSSPGQGDYGYTF
TRBD1 TRBJ2-2 TRBV5-1 NA TGCGCCAGCAGCCGGGGACAGGGGTACACCGGGGAGCTGTTTTTT CASSRGQGYTGELFF
NA TRBJ2-3 TRBV27 few TGTGCCAGCAGAACCGGGGGCACAGATACGCAGTATTTT CASRTGGTDTQYF
TRBD1 TRBJ2-7 TRBV4-3 NA TGCGCCAGCAGCCGTTCTACAGGGGCGGTCTACGAGCAGTACTTC CASSRSTGAVYEQYF
TRBD2 TRBJ2-1 TRBV12-3/TRBV12-4 NA TGTGCCAGCAGCCCAGCCGGGACTAGCGGGAGTGTTTCGGGGCAGTTCTTC CASSPAGTSGSVSGQFF
NA TRBJ2-2 TRBV11-2 few TGTGCCAGCAGCTTAGGGGGAGGCCGCGGGGAGCTGTTTTTT CASSLGGGRGELFF
NA TRBJ2-1 TRBV28 NA TGTGCCAGCATCTCAGGGAACGGGGAGCAGTTCTTC CASISGNGEQFF
NA TRBJ2-5 TRBV29-1 many TGCAGCGTTGAAAGGGGCTCCTCTCGGACCCAGTACTTC CSVERGSSRTQYF
TRBD2 TRBJ2-1 TRBV7-2 NA TGTGCCAGCAGCTCACGACTAGCGGGATCCAATGAGCAGTTCTTC CASSSRLAGSNEQFF
NA TRBJ2-7 TRBV28 few TGTGCCAGCAGTGTGTACAGGGCCCCCATCAGCTCCTACGAGCAGTACTTC CASSVYRAPISSYEQYF
TRBD1 TRBJ1-2 TRBV7-9 NA TGTGCCAGCAGCCCCTCAGGTGACAGGGGGAACTATGGCTACACCTTC CASSPSGDRGNYGYTF
NA TRBJ1-4 TRBV6-5 NA TGTGCCAGCAGTTACGATGAAAAACTGTTTTTT CASSYDEKLFF